This is a list of T cell receptor beta chains from one sample in a study of T cell responses to AZD1222 COVID-19 vaccine. The method was immunoSEQ multiplex PCR; TCRdb's version includes in-frame clones alone and lacks a portion of them. Here the sample spans approximately 27,000 clones, 75% to 90% being singletons. The sequencing used peripheral blood, collected on day 0 of AZD1222 vaccination. The receptors come from an adult in good health. Both conserved end residues are part of each CDR3. Each record gives: CDR3 length, J gene, clone size, V gene, D gene, CDR3 protein, CDR3 DNA. The D gene is left open where the match is weak. Only part of the rows carry a size: once, few, many, or a class if the clone is expanded.

len: 15; j_gene: TRBJ1-5; abundance: .; v_gene: TRBV27; d_gene: .; CDR3aa: CASKMNWGGNQPQHF; CDR3nt: TGTGCCAGCAAAATGAATTGGGGTGGGAATCAGCCCCAGCATTTT
len: 15; j_gene: TRBJ2-1; abundance: .; v_gene: TRBV10-3; d_gene: TRBD2; CDR3aa: CAISGNSGRDNEQFF; CDR3nt: TGTGCCATCAGTGGTAATAGCGGGAGGGACAATGAGCAGTTCTTC
len: 13; j_gene: TRBJ2-4; abundance: .; v_gene: TRBV27; d_gene: .; CDR3aa: CASSLNGENIQYF; CDR3nt: TGTGCCAGCAGCCTCAATGGGGAAAACATTCAGTACTTC
len: 15; j_gene: TRBJ2-3; abundance: few; v_gene: TRBV24-1; d_gene: TRBD1; CDR3aa: CATSDPTGGGWTQYF; CDR3nt: TGTGCCACCAGTGACCCGACAGGGGGAGGATGGACGCAGTATTTT
len: 16; j_gene: TRBJ2-1; abundance: .; v_gene: TRBV5-4; d_gene: TRBD2; CDR3aa: CASSSDLAGIGNEQFF; CDR3nt: TGTGCCAGCAGCTCCGACCTAGCGGGGATCGGGAATGAGCAGTTCTTC
len: 11; j_gene: TRBJ1-1; abundance: .; v_gene: TRBV30; d_gene: .; CDR3aa: CAWSETTKAFF; CDR3nt: TGTGCCTGGAGCGAGACAACAAAAGCTTTCTTT
len: 16; j_gene: TRBJ2-7; abundance: .; v_gene: TRBV7-2; d_gene: TRBD2; CDR3aa: CASSLAASGRLYEQYF; CDR3nt: TGTGCCAGCAGCTTAGCGGCTAGCGGGAGGTTGTACGAGCAGTACTTC
len: 18; j_gene: TRBJ2-1; abundance: .; v_gene: TRBV2; d_gene: TRBD1; CDR3aa: CASSAPDLQGIAYNEQFF; CDR3nt: TGTGCCAGCAGTGCACCGGACTTACAGGGGATCGCCTACAATGAGCAGTTCTTC
len: 15; j_gene: TRBJ2-7; abundance: .; v_gene: TRBV5-1; d_gene: TRBD2; CDR3aa: CASSWTSGVSYEQYF; CDR3nt: TGCGCCAGCAGTTGGACTAGCGGGGTCTCCTACGAGCAGTACTTC
len: 12; j_gene: TRBJ1-5; abundance: few; v_gene: TRBV12-3/TRBV12-4; d_gene: TRBD1; CDR3aa: CASSGTDQPQHF; CDR3nt: TGTGCCAGCTCCGGGACAGATCAGCCCCAGCATTTT
len: 17; j_gene: TRBJ2-3; abundance: .; v_gene: TRBV4-1; d_gene: TRBD2; CDR3aa: CASSRIPPLAGADTQYF; CDR3nt: TGCGCCAGCAGCCGTATCCCCCCACTAGCGGGAGCTGATACGCAGTATTTT
len: 14; j_gene: TRBJ1-1; abundance: .; v_gene: TRBV5-1; d_gene: .; CDR3aa: CASSLDRTNTEAFF; CDR3nt: TGCGCCAGCAGCTTGGACAGGACGAACACTGAAGCTTTCTTT
len: 17; j_gene: TRBJ2-2; abundance: .; v_gene: TRBV18; d_gene: .; CDR3aa: CASSIPGGTVNTGELFF; CDR3nt: TGTGCCAGCTCAATACCCGGGGGAACTGTAAACACCGGGGAGCTGTTTTTT
len: 15; j_gene: TRBJ2-1; abundance: few; v_gene: TRBV19; d_gene: TRBD2; CDR3aa: CASRLAGGSYNEQFF; CDR3nt: TGTGCCAGTAGGCTAGCGGGAGGATCCTACAATGAGCAGTTCTTC
len: 14; j_gene: TRBJ1-2; abundance: .; v_gene: TRBV20-1; d_gene: TRBD1; CDR3aa: CSASGDRTLYGYTF; CDR3nt: TGCAGTGCTAGTGGGGACAGGACTCTCTATGGCTACACCTTC
len: 17; j_gene: TRBJ2-6; abundance: .; v_gene: TRBV20-1; d_gene: .; CDR3aa: CSASNPGFRSGANVLTF; CDR3nt: TGCAGTGCTAGTAACCCTGGTTTTCGCTCTGGGGCCAACGTCCTGACTTTC
len: 14; j_gene: TRBJ1-2; abundance: .; v_gene: TRBV4-3; d_gene: .; CDR3aa: CASSQDRVIVGYTF; CDR3nt: TGCGCCAGCAGCCAAGACAGGGTAATCGTCGGCTACACCTTC
len: 19; j_gene: TRBJ2-4; abundance: .; v_gene: TRBV28; d_gene: TRBD2; CDR3aa: CASSSRRETLFLAKNIQYF; CDR3nt: TGTGCCAGCAGTTCCCGGCGGGAGACCCTTTTTCTAGCCAAAAACATTCAGTACTTC
len: 13; j_gene: TRBJ2-7; abundance: .; v_gene: TRBV7-9; d_gene: TRBD2; CDR3aa: CASSAREGLEQYF; CDR3nt: TGTGCCAGCTCCGCCAGGGAGGGCCTCGAGCAGTACTTC
len: 15; j_gene: TRBJ2-7; abundance: .; v_gene: TRBV18; d_gene: TRBD1; CDR3aa: CASSPRGQATYEQYF; CDR3nt: TGTGCCAGCTCACCGCGGGGACAGGCTACCTACGAGCAGTACTTC
len: 14; j_gene: TRBJ1-2; abundance: .; v_gene: TRBV3-1/TRBV3-2; d_gene: TRBD1; CDR3aa: CASSRDRGVYGYTF; CDR3nt: TGTGCCAGCAGCCGGGACAGGGGGGTTTATGGCTACACCTTC
len: 15; j_gene: TRBJ1-4; abundance: .; v_gene: TRBV28; d_gene: .; CDR3aa: CASSPGLLRNEKLFF; CDR3nt: TGTGCCAGCAGTCCGGGATTACTGCGTAATGAAAAACTGTTTTTT
len: 13; j_gene: TRBJ1-1; abundance: .; v_gene: TRBV19; d_gene: .; CDR3aa: CASIGQGRTEAFF; CDR3nt: TGTGCCAGTATAGGTCAGGGGAGGACTGAAGCTTTCTTT
len: 14; j_gene: TRBJ1-1; abundance: .; v_gene: TRBV10-2; d_gene: TRBD1; CDR3aa: CASSGDRVATEAFF; CDR3nt: TGCGCCAGCAGTGGAGACAGGGTGGCCACTGAAGCTTTCTTT
len: 14; j_gene: TRBJ2-7; abundance: once; v_gene: TRBV5-1; d_gene: .; CDR3aa: CASRIVKGTYEQYF; CDR3nt: TGCGCCAGCAGAATTGTTAAGGGAACCTACGAGCAGTACTTC
len: 16; j_gene: TRBJ2-1; abundance: .; v_gene: TRBV25-1; d_gene: .; CDR3aa: CASSDVVGISYNEQFF; CDR3nt: TGTGCCAGCAGTGATGTAGTGGGGATTTCCTACAATGAGCAGTTCTTC
len: 15; j_gene: TRBJ1-2; abundance: .; v_gene: TRBV7-8; d_gene: .; CDR3aa: CASSLRMGKNYGYTF; CDR3nt: TGTGCCAGCAGCCTCCGGATGGGGAAAAACTATGGCTACACCTTC
len: 17; j_gene: TRBJ1-3; abundance: .; v_gene: TRBV7-8; d_gene: .; CDR3aa: CASSLEVGGHSGNTIYF; CDR3nt: TGTGCCAGCAGCTTAGAAGTCGGCGGACACTCTGGAAACACCATATATTTT
len: 15; j_gene: TRBJ2-1; abundance: .; v_gene: TRBV5-8; d_gene: .; CDR3aa: CASRYQVAVYNEQFF; CDR3nt: TGTGCCAGCAGATATCAGGTGGCGGTCTACAATGAGCAGTTCTTC
len: 15; j_gene: TRBJ2-7; abundance: .; v_gene: TRBV10-3; d_gene: TRBD2; CDR3aa: CAIRPGLAGVGEQYF; CDR3nt: TGTGCCATCAGGCCGGGACTAGCGGGAGTTGGCGAGCAGTACTTC
len: 15; j_gene: TRBJ2-7; abundance: once; v_gene: TRBV7-8; d_gene: .; CDR3aa: CASSSRRDKLYEQYF; CDR3nt: TGTGCCAGCAGCTCCCGTAGGGACAAGCTCTACGAGCAGTACTTC
len: 13; j_gene: TRBJ2-5; abundance: .; v_gene: TRBV18; d_gene: .; CDR3aa: CASSPANQETQYF; CDR3nt: TGTGCCAGCTCACCAGCGAATCAAGAGACCCAGTACTTC
len: 14; j_gene: TRBJ2-5; abundance: .; v_gene: TRBV5-1; d_gene: .; CDR3aa: CASSLTETWETQYF; CDR3nt: TGCGCCAGCAGCTTGACCGAAACTTGGGAGACCCAGTACTTC
len: 13; j_gene: TRBJ1-2; abundance: .; v_gene: TRBV6-5; d_gene: .; CDR3aa: CASSFGLNYGYTF; CDR3nt: TGTGCCAGCAGTTTCGGACTCAACTATGGCTACACCTTC
len: 14; j_gene: TRBJ2-1; abundance: .; v_gene: TRBV20-1; d_gene: .; CDR3aa: CSASRASSYNEQFF; CDR3nt: TGCAGTGCTAGTCGTGCTAGCTCCTACAATGAGCAGTTCTTC
len: 14; j_gene: TRBJ2-5; abundance: .; v_gene: TRBV10-3; d_gene: .; CDR3aa: CAISSGGEQETQYF; CDR3nt: TGTGCCATCAGTTCAGGAGGAGAACAAGAGACCCAGTACTTC
len: 14; j_gene: TRBJ1-2; abundance: few; v_gene: TRBV5-1; d_gene: .; CDR3aa: CASSLEEGGLGYTF; CDR3nt: TGCGCCAGCAGCTTGGAGGAGGGGGGGCTTGGCTACACCTTC
len: 13; j_gene: TRBJ1-1; abundance: .; v_gene: TRBV19; d_gene: TRBD1; CDR3aa: CASSQSRGTEAFF; CDR3nt: TGTGCCAGTAGTCAATCCAGGGGGACTGAAGCTTTCTTT
len: 14; j_gene: TRBJ2-1; abundance: .; v_gene: TRBV3-1/TRBV3-2; d_gene: TRBD2; CDR3aa: CASSLSGNYNEQFF; CDR3nt: TGTGCCAGCAGCCTGAGCGGGAACTACAATGAGCAGTTCTTC
len: 14; j_gene: TRBJ1-2; abundance: .; v_gene: TRBV5-1; d_gene: .; CDR3aa: CASREPGPLGGYTF; CDR3nt: TGCGCCAGCAGAGAGCCCGGGCCCCTAGGGGGCTACACCTTC
len: 10; j_gene: TRBJ2-2; abundance: .; v_gene: TRBV15; d_gene: .; CDR3aa: CATNTGELFF; CDR3nt: TGTGCCACGAATACCGGGGAGCTGTTTTTT
len: 14; j_gene: TRBJ2-1; abundance: .; v_gene: TRBV5-1; d_gene: TRBD2; CDR3aa: CATGRESWDNEQFF; CDR3nt: TGCGCCACTGGGAGGGAGAGTTGGGACAATGAGCAGTTCTTC
len: 15; j_gene: TRBJ2-7; abundance: few; v_gene: TRBV6-5; d_gene: TRBD2; CDR3aa: CASIKVSGGPYEQYF; CDR3nt: TGTGCCAGCATCAAGGTTAGCGGGGGGCCCTACGAGCAGTACTTC
len: 13; j_gene: TRBJ1-1; abundance: .; v_gene: TRBV5-4; d_gene: .; CDR3aa: CASSFGRGTEAFF; CDR3nt: TGTGCCAGCAGCTTCGGCAGGGGCACTGAAGCTTTCTTT
len: 13; j_gene: TRBJ1-2; abundance: .; v_gene: TRBV12-3/TRBV12-4; d_gene: .; CDR3aa: CASSAGRNYGYTF; CDR3nt: TGTGCCAGCAGCGCGGGGCGTAACTATGGCTACACCTTC
len: 16; j_gene: TRBJ1-2; abundance: few; v_gene: TRBV4-3; d_gene: .; CDR3aa: CASSQDMVGGAYGYTF; CDR3nt: TGCGCCAGCAGCCAAGATATGGTCGGAGGAGCTTATGGCTACACCTTC
len: 13; j_gene: TRBJ1-6; abundance: .; v_gene: TRBV18; d_gene: .; CDR3aa: CASSPGTNSPLHF; CDR3nt: TGTGCCAGCTCACCCGGGACAAATTCACCCCTCCACTTT
len: 15; j_gene: TRBJ1-2; abundance: .; v_gene: TRBV4-1; d_gene: .; CDR3aa: CASSRSTGDRDNYTF; CDR3nt: TGCGCCAGCAGCCGGTCAACCGGGGACCGCGATAACTACACCTTC
len: 15; j_gene: TRBJ2-7; abundance: once; v_gene: TRBV5-4; d_gene: .; CDR3aa: CASSTRQAPTGEQYF; CDR3nt: TGTGCCAGCAGCACCCGACAGGCCCCGACGGGGGAGCAGTACTTC
len: 17; j_gene: TRBJ2-2; abundance: .; v_gene: TRBV4-1; d_gene: TRBD2; CDR3aa: CASSQTQLAGVTGELFF; CDR3nt: TGCGCCAGCAGCCAAACACAGCTAGCGGGGGTCACCGGGGAGCTGTTTTTT
len: 13; j_gene: TRBJ2-4; abundance: .; v_gene: TRBV7-8; d_gene: .; CDR3aa: CASSLGADNIQYF; CDR3nt: TGTGCCAGCAGCTTAGGCGCAGATAACATTCAGTACTTC
len: 13; j_gene: TRBJ1-5; abundance: .; v_gene: TRBV7-2; d_gene: .; CDR3aa: CASSSTGNQPQHF; CDR3nt: TGTGCCAGCAGCTCAACGGGCAATCAGCCCCAGCATTTT
len: 13; j_gene: TRBJ2-1; abundance: .; v_gene: TRBV3-1/TRBV3-2; d_gene: .; CDR3aa: CASSPSPNNEQFF; CDR3nt: TGTGCCAGCAGCCCCTCTCCGAACAATGAGCAGTTCTTC